These T cell receptor beta chains were read from a single sample in a study of blood T cell repertoires in COVID-19. The data were produced by immunoSEQ multiplex PCR, yet TCRdb's version contains in-frame clones alone and is incomplete. The sample consists of fewer than 450,000 clones, about nine tenths of them appearing once. The sample taken for sequencing was peripheral blood. The source of these receptors is a woman between 50 and 59 years old with COVID-19, enrolled during active disease. Each CDR3 is given with its conserved first and last residue. D genes are given only for firm matches. The size entry is marked missing in some rows and otherwise reads once, few, many or a size class.

V: TRBV19; size: few; J: TRBJ2-1; D: NA; DNA: TGTGCCAGTAGCACCCTTGGGAGTGAGCAGTTCTTC; CDR3: CASSTLGSEQFF
V: TRBV12-5; size: NA; J: TRBJ1-2; D: TRBD1; DNA: TGTGCTAGTGGTCTTCAGGGGGCAAGCTATGGCTACACCTTC; CDR3: CASGLQGASYGYTF
V: TRBV2; size: NA; J: TRBJ2-1; D: TRBD2; DNA: TGTGCCAGCAGTGAAGCGGGAGGGACTAGCGCTGGTGAGCAGTTCTTC; CDR3: CASSEAGGTSAGEQFF
V: TRBV19; size: NA; J: TRBJ1-5; D: NA; DNA: TGTGCCAGTAGTATCGGGGGGGCGAGCAATCAGCCCCAGCATTTT; CDR3: CASSIGGASNQPQHF
V: TRBV15; size: NA; J: TRBJ1-2; D: NA; DNA: TGTGCCACCAGCAGAGATCGGGACATTCGAGGCTACACCTTC; CDR3: CATSRDRDIRGYTF
V: TRBV7-7; size: NA; J: TRBJ2-7; D: NA; DNA: TGTGCCAGCAGCCCCCGGACGGGCGGGGCCCCATACGAGCAGTACTTC; CDR3: CASSPRTGGAPYEQYF
V: TRBV5-5; size: NA; J: TRBJ1-2; D: NA; DNA: TGTGCCAGCAGCACCGACAGTTCCCTCCACTATGGCTACACCTTC; CDR3: CASSTDSSLHYGYTF
V: TRBV9; size: NA; J: TRBJ2-1; D: NA; DNA: TGTGCCAGCAGCTCCCCCTCAGCGTCCAATGAGCAGTTCTTC; CDR3: CASSSPSASNEQFF
V: TRBV7-9; size: few; J: TRBJ2-1; D: TRBD2; DNA: TGTGCCAGCAGCCCACGGACTAGCGGGAGTAGGTACAATGAGCAGTTCTTC; CDR3: CASSPRTSGSRYNEQFF
V: TRBV18; size: NA; J: TRBJ1-2; D: NA; DNA: TGTGCCAGCTCTTATACAGCAACCATGTCTATGGGCTACACCTTC; CDR3: CASSYTATMSMGYTF
V: TRBV6-5; size: NA; J: TRBJ2-5; D: NA; DNA: TGTGCCAGCAGTTACTCGTTACAAGAGACCCAGTACTTC; CDR3: CASSYSLQETQYF
V: TRBV7-2; size: NA; J: TRBJ2-2; D: TRBD2; DNA: TGTGCCAGCAGCCTCGGACTAGGGTCCGGGGAGCTGTTTTTT; CDR3: CASSLGLGSGELFF
V: TRBV11-2; size: NA; J: TRBJ1-1; D: NA; DNA: TGTGCCAGCACCCTACGGAGGAACACTGAAGCTTTCTTT; CDR3: CASTLRRNTEAFF
V: TRBV7-9; size: NA; J: TRBJ2-1; D: TRBD2; DNA: TGTGCCAGCAGCTTCCTAGCGGGAAGGGTCAGTGAGCAGTTCTTC; CDR3: CASSFLAGRVSEQFF
V: TRBV7-9; size: NA; J: TRBJ2-1; D: TRBD2; DNA: TGTGCCAGCAGCCCGCGTACTAGCGGGAGGGCCATCAATGAGCAGTTCTTC; CDR3: CASSPRTSGRAINEQFF
V: TRBV25-1; size: NA; J: TRBJ1-3; D: NA; DNA: TGTGCCAGCAGTGAGTGGGCAGTCTCTGGAAACACCATATATTTT; CDR3: CASSEWAVSGNTIYF
V: TRBV4-3; size: NA; J: TRBJ2-1; D: NA; DNA: TGCGCCAGCAGCCAAACCTCTAGCAGCTCCTACAATGAGCAGTTCTTC; CDR3: CASSQTSSSSYNEQFF
V: TRBV29-1; size: NA; J: TRBJ1-2; D: NA; DNA: TGCAGCGTTGACGGGGAGATAGCAAGAAACTATGGCTACACCTTC; CDR3: CSVDGEIARNYGYTF
V: TRBV7-2; size: NA; J: TRBJ2-5; D: TRBD2; DNA: TGTGCCAGCAGCTTAATCGCTAGCGGGTGGCAAGAGACCCAGTACTTC; CDR3: CASSLIASGWQETQYF
V: TRBV6-6; size: NA; J: TRBJ2-7; D: NA; DNA: TGTGCCAGCAGTTACTCGCCCAGCGGGTACTACGAGCAGTACTTC; CDR3: CASSYSPSGYYEQYF
V: TRBV19; size: NA; J: TRBJ1-2; D: TRBD1; DNA: TGTGCCAGTACCGGCCGACAGGGACGTGGTGGCTACACCTTC; CDR3: CASTGRQGRGGYTF
V: TRBV5-1; size: NA; J: TRBJ2-7; D: TRBD1; DNA: TGCGCCAGCAGCCTAGGGACAGTGGCCTACGAGCAGTACTTC; CDR3: CASSLGTVAYEQYF
V: TRBV4-3; size: NA; J: TRBJ2-1; D: NA; DNA: TGCGCCAGCAGCCAAGACCAAGAGTCCCGGACCCGGGGCAATGAGCAGTTCTTC; CDR3: CASSQDQESRTRGNEQFF
V: TRBV30; size: NA; J: TRBJ1-1; D: NA; DNA: TGTGCCTGGAGTGTACCCGACAGAAACACTGAAGCTTTCTTT; CDR3: CAWSVPDRNTEAFF
V: TRBV5-6; size: NA; J: TRBJ2-2; D: TRBD2; DNA: TGTGCCAGCGGCAGATTAGCGGGAGGAGACACCGGGGAGCTGTTTTTT; CDR3: CASGRLAGGDTGELFF
V: TRBV5-1; size: NA; J: TRBJ2-7; D: NA; DNA: TGCGCCAGCAGCTTACAGGCGGGGGACACATACTACGAGCAGTACTTC; CDR3: CASSLQAGDTYYEQYF
V: TRBV30; size: NA; J: TRBJ1-1; D: NA; DNA: TGTGCCTGGGCCGGTCCGGCGGCGCGCACTGAAGCTTTCTTT; CDR3: CAWAGPAARTEAFF
V: TRBV5-6; size: few; J: TRBJ2-2; D: NA; DNA: TGTGCCAGCAGTATGGGAGGCGGGGAGCTGTTTTTT; CDR3: CASSMGGGELFF
V: TRBV5-4; size: NA; J: TRBJ2-1; D: TRBD1; DNA: TGTGCCAGCAGCTATGCCCCGGGACAGGATGAGCAGTTCTTC; CDR3: CASSYAPGQDEQFF
V: TRBV25-1; size: NA; J: TRBJ2-7; D: TRBD2; DNA: TGTGCCAGCAAAGGGACTAGCGGCTACGAGCAGTACTTC; CDR3: CASKGTSGYEQYF
V: TRBV10-1; size: NA; J: TRBJ2-7; D: TRBD2; DNA: TGCGCCAGCAGTGAGTCCGGACTAGCGGGGCTGTCGGAGCAGTACTTC; CDR3: CASSESGLAGLSEQYF
V: TRBV6-2/TRBV6-3; size: NA; J: TRBJ2-1; D: NA; DNA: TGTGCCAGCAGTTACTCGATAGAAACCCCCTACAATGAGCAGTTCTTC; CDR3: CASSYSIETPYNEQFF
V: TRBV19; size: NA; J: TRBJ1-2; D: NA; DNA: TGTGCCAGTACCGACAGTCTCTCTAACTATGGCTACACCTTC; CDR3: CASTDSLSNYGYTF
V: TRBV4-1; size: NA; J: TRBJ2-1; D: NA; DNA: TGCGCCAGCAGCCGGACCGGGGGCAATGAGCAGTTCTTC; CDR3: CASSRTGGNEQFF
V: TRBV25-1; size: few; J: TRBJ1-3; D: NA; DNA: TGTGCCAGCAGTGCAACAACGGGGGGTAGGGCTGGAAACACCATATATTTT; CDR3: CASSATTGGRAGNTIYF
V: TRBV11-1; size: NA; J: TRBJ2-1; D: NA; DNA: TGTGCCAGCAGCTCTAGCGTGAGCTCCTACAATGAGCAGTTCTTC; CDR3: CASSSSVSSYNEQFF
V: TRBV19; size: few; J: TRBJ1-5; D: NA; DNA: TGTGCCAGTAATGCAGGGGCTTTTCAGCCCCAGCATTTT; CDR3: CASNAGAFQPQHF
V: TRBV11-2; size: NA; J: TRBJ2-3; D: NA; DNA: TGTGCCAGCAGCTTAGAGAGAGCAGATACGCAGTATTTT; CDR3: CASSLERADTQYF
V: TRBV5-1; size: NA; J: TRBJ2-5; D: TRBD1; DNA: TGCGCCAGCAGGGGAGGGACAGGGGGTGAGGAGACCCAGTACTTC; CDR3: CASRGGTGGEETQYF
V: TRBV12-1; size: NA; J: TRBJ1-1; D: NA; DNA: TGTGCCAGCAGCTTTCCATATATTGGGTTTGATGGGGGCGCTAGGACTGAAGCTTTCTTT; CDR3: CASSFPYIGFDGGARTEAFF
V: TRBV19; size: NA; J: TRBJ2-1; D: TRBD1; DNA: TGTGCCAGTAGTATAGCGACAGGGAGCTCCTACAATGAGCAGTTCTTC; CDR3: CASSIATGSSYNEQFF
V: TRBV28; size: NA; J: TRBJ2-1; D: TRBD2; DNA: TGTGCCACCTTAGCGGGAGGGGGCAATGAGCAGTTCTTC; CDR3: CATLAGGGNEQFF
V: TRBV9; size: once; J: TRBJ2-1; D: TRBD2; DNA: TGTGCCAGCAGCCCCTCTAGCGGCCACGCCAATGAGCAGTTCTTC; CDR3: CASSPSSGHANEQFF
V: TRBV6-5; size: NA; J: TRBJ2-7; D: TRBD1; DNA: TGTGCCGGACAGCGAGGGACAGGCTATGCCTACGAGCAGTACTTC; CDR3: CAGQRGTGYAYEQYF
V: TRBV19; size: once; J: TRBJ2-5; D: TRBD2; DNA: TGTGCCAGTAGTATAGGCCCGCGGGGGGAAGAGACCCAGTACTTC; CDR3: CASSIGPRGEETQYF
V: TRBV3-1/TRBV3-2; size: NA; J: TRBJ1-2; D: NA; DNA: TGTGCCAGCAGCCCGCTCGGGGGACCTCTCTATGGCTACACCTTC; CDR3: CASSPLGGPLYGYTF
V: TRBV2; size: NA; J: TRBJ1-1; D: NA; DNA: TGTGCCAGCAGGGTTCGGACAGTAAACACTGAAGCTTTCTTT; CDR3: CASRVRTVNTEAFF
V: TRBV7-3; size: NA; J: TRBJ2-1; D: NA; DNA: TGTGCCAGCAGCTTAGTACTAGCCTCCTACAATGAGCAGTTCTTC; CDR3: CASSLVLASYNEQFF
V: TRBV24-1; size: NA; J: TRBJ1-3; D: NA; DNA: TGTGCCCCACAAGGGAGCCCTGGAAACACCATATATTTT; CDR3: CAPQGSPGNTIYF
V: TRBV29-1; size: once; J: TRBJ2-1; D: NA; DNA: TGCAGCGTTTTGCCCCCCGTGCGAAATGAGCAGTTCTTC; CDR3: CSVLPPVRNEQFF
V: TRBV29-1; size: NA; J: TRBJ1-1; D: TRBD1; DNA: TGCAGCTCGATACCGGGACAGGGGGCCAACACTGAAGCTTTCTTT; CDR3: CSSIPGQGANTEAFF
V: TRBV4-1; size: NA; J: TRBJ1-2; D: NA; DNA: TGCGCCAGCAGCCAACCCCGTTCCCATGGCTACACCTTC; CDR3: CASSQPRSHGYTF
V: TRBV11-1; size: NA; J: TRBJ2-7; D: NA; DNA: TGTGCCAGCAGCTTAGGAGGGTCCTACGAGCAGTACTTC; CDR3: CASSLGGSYEQYF
V: TRBV10-3; size: NA; J: TRBJ2-3; D: TRBD2; DNA: TGTGCCATCAGTGCACTAGCGGGGAGCACAGATACGCAGTATTTT; CDR3: CAISALAGSTDTQYF
V: TRBV19; size: NA; J: TRBJ1-2; D: NA; DNA: TGTGCCAGTAGCCCTGGGGGAGGGTTGCTTTCTAACTATGGCTACACCTTC; CDR3: CASSPGGGLLSNYGYTF